A selection of T cell receptor beta chains follows, all from one sample in a study of T cells in localized non-small cell lung cancer. TCRdb's table, derived via immunoSEQ multiplex PCR, lists solely in-frame clones and lacks some. The sample has about 11,000 clones, around 30% seen once. This specimen consisted of lung tumor tissue, obtained before any cancer treatment. These TCRs come from a man aged 40-75 years with stage I lung adenocarcinoma. Both conserved end residues are part of each CDR3. A D gene is named only where the DNA matches it firmly. The size entry is marked missing in some rows and otherwise reads once, few, many or a size class.

V gene,clone size,J gene,D gene,CDR3 DNA,CDR3 protein
TRBV7-7,few,TRBJ2-7,-,TGTGCCAGCAGCTTCGACAGGAGCTCCTACGAGCAGTACTTC,CASSFDRSSYEQYF
TRBV6-8,few,TRBJ1-1,TRBD1,TGTGCCAGCAGTTACGTTCCGGGACAGGCGGCCACTGAAGCTTTCTTT,CASSYVPGQAATEAFF
TRBV11-3,few,TRBJ1-6,-,TGTGCCAGCAGCCCTGGGGGGGGCTCGAGTTCACCCCTCCACTTT,CASSPGGGSSSPLHF
TRBV19,-,TRBJ1-1,-,TGTGCCAGTAGCGAGTTCGCTGAAGCTTTCTTT,CASSEFAEAFF
TRBV18,few,TRBJ1-4,TRBD1,TGTGCCAGCTCACTACAGGACAGGCGGGCGACTAATGAAAAACTGTTTTTT,CASSLQDRRATNEKLFF
TRBV6-8,-,TRBJ2-1,TRBD1,TGTGCCAGCAGGGGGACAGGGGCCGGGGAAGAGCAGTTCTTC,CASRGTGAGEEQFF
TRBV1,-,TRBJ2-5,-,-,CASSQVGTGIGETQYF
TRBV5-1,-,TRBJ1-4,-,TGCGCCAGCAGCCCCACAGCGGGGCTTGCAACTAATGAAAAACTGTTTTTT,CASSPTAGLATNEKLFF
TRBV19,once,TRBJ2-3,TRBD2,TGTGCCAGTACGACCCGTAGCGGGGGGCGGCGCACAGATACGCAGTATTTT,CASTTRSGGRRTDTQYF
TRBV11-3,-,TRBJ2-1,TRBD2,TGTGCCAGCAGCTTAGGCGGGGGGGATTACAATGAGCAGTTCTTC,CASSLGGGDYNEQFF
TRBV30,-,TRBJ1-3,-,TGTGCCTGGAGTGTGGGCCGCTCTGGAAACACCATATATTTT,CAWSVGRSGNTIYF
TRBV18,-,TRBJ2-5,-,TGTGCCAGCTCACCGGGGGAAGAGACCCAGTACTTC,CASSPGEETQYF
TRBV11-3,-,TRBJ2-3,-,TGTGCCAGCAGCTTAGAGGCAGGTGGCACAGATACGCAGTATTTT,CASSLEAGGTDTQYF
TRBV11-3,many,TRBJ2-7,TRBD1,TGTGCCAGCAGCTTATCCGGGACAGGGAGATACGAGCAGTACTTC,CASSLSGTGRYEQYF
TRBV10-3,-,TRBJ1-1,-,TGTGCCATCAGTGAGTCGATAAGGGACACTGAAGCTTTCTTT,CAISESIRDTEAFF
TRBV5-1,-,TRBJ2-6,-,TGCGCCAGCAGCTTGTACCCTGGGGCCAACGTCCTGACTTTC,CASSLYPGANVLTF
TRBV6-8,-,TRBJ2-1,-,TGTGCCAGCAGCCCGACGGAACCGAGAAACAATGAGCAGTTCTTC,CASSPTEPRNNEQFF